Listed below are T cell receptor beta chains from one sample, sequenced in a study of cytomegalovirus exposure and HLA in healthy donors. This table comes from immunoSEQ multiplex PCR, and its TCRdb copy is limited to in-frame clones, with some not included. The sample carries over 40,000 clones, about nine tenths recorded once. Sequenced sample: PBMCs. The origin of the receptors is a woman aged 40 to 50 in good health and CMV-seropositive. Both conserved end residues are part of each CDR3. Each record gives: J gene, D gene, V gene, clone size, CDR3 DNA, CDR3 protein. D genes are given only for firm matches. Size tells how often a clone was seen (once, few, many) or the class of an expanded clone, and some rows leave it out.

TRBJ2-3	TRBD2	TRBV7-3	-	TGTGCCAGCAGCTCGGGACTAGCGGGAGGGGCAGATACGCAGTATTTT	CASSSGLAGGADTQYF
TRBJ2-1	TRBD1	TRBV7-6	-	TGTGCCAGTACCCTGGGACAGGAAAACAATGAGCAGTTCTTC	CASTLGQENNEQFF
TRBJ2-7	TRBD1	TRBV28	few	TGTGCCAGCACTCTCCGGGACAGGGACTACGAGCAGTACTTC	CASTLRDRDYEQYF
TRBJ1-1	TRBD1	TRBV19	-	TGTGCCAGTCGGGACAGGGTGAACACTGAAGCTTTCTTT	CASRDRVNTEAFF
TRBJ1-5	TRBD1	TRBV6-1	-	TGTGCCAGCAGTGGGGACAGCGATCAGCCCCAGCATTTT	CASSGDSDQPQHF
TRBJ2-7	TRBD1	TRBV11-2	-	TGTGCCAGCAGCTTAGCCGGGACAGGCCGTTTTTTTACCTACGAGCAGTACTTC	CASSLAGTGRFFTYEQYF
TRBJ2-3	-	TRBV2	-	TGTGCCAGTGAGACTAGTAGGGGGGGGTCGGGTGGTACGCAGTATTTT	CASETSRGGSGGTQYF
TRBJ2-4	TRBD1	TRBV5-6	once	TGTGCCAGCAGCTTCAGGACAGGGGGAAACATTCAGTACTTC	CASSFRTGGNIQYF
TRBJ2-5	TRBD1	TRBV5-6	few	TGTGCCAGCAGCTTTGGGGACAGCCAAGAGACCCAGTACTTC	CASSFGDSQETQYF
TRBJ2-1	TRBD2	TRBV7-3	-	TGTGCCAGCAGCCGCGGGGTAGCGGGAGGGAAGAATGAGCAGTTCTTC	CASSRGVAGGKNEQFF
TRBJ1-2	TRBD1	TRBV14	once	TGTGCCAGCAGCGCACAGGGGACCTATGGCTACACCTTC	CASSAQGTYGYTF
TRBJ2-3	TRBD2	TRBV2	-	TGTGCCAGCAGTGAGCGGGGGGGCGCAGATACGCAGTATTTT	CASSERGGADTQYF
TRBJ1-2	-	TRBV11-2	-	TGTGCCAGCAGCGCTCACCTCGCGGGACTCCAGATCGGCTATGGCTACACCTTC	CASSAHLAGLQIGYGYTF
TRBJ1-1	-	TRBV28	-	TGTGCCACCCGCCTCGGGACACTTAACACTGAAGCTTTCTTT	CATRLGTLNTEAFF
TRBJ1-2	-	TRBV29-1	few	TGCAGCGTTGAAGAGAGGCTGGGCTACACCTTC	CSVEERLGYTF
TRBJ2-1	TRBD2	TRBV11-2	-	TGTGCCAGCACCGGACTAGCGGGAGTAGGTAATGAGCAGTTCTTC	CASTGLAGVGNEQFF
TRBJ1-1	-	TRBV29-1	-	TGCAGCGCCTACAGTATGAACACTGAAGCTTTCTTT	CSAYSMNTEAFF
TRBJ2-3	-	TRBV6-5	-	TGTGCCAGCAGTTACTCGGGTAGGAGCGATACGCAGTATTTT	CASSYSGRSDTQYF
TRBJ2-7	-	TRBV4-1	-	TGCGCCAGCAGCCAAGAGGGGGCCGGAGCGCGGGAGCAGTACTTC	CASSQEGAGAREQYF
TRBJ1-1	TRBD1	TRBV28	few	TGTGCCAGCAGCTCAGGGGGTTTGAACACTGAAGCTTTCTTT	CASSSGGLNTEAFF
TRBJ1-5	-	TRBV6-1	-	TGTGCCAGCCGAGACACCGACCCTCAGCCCCAGCATTTT	CASRDTDPQPQHF
TRBJ2-7	-	TRBV7-8	-	TGTGCCAGCAGCTTGGGCATCGACGAGCAGTACTTC	CASSLGIDEQYF
TRBJ1-2	-	TRBV6-1	-	TGTGCCAGCACTGGAGGGGTTAACTATGGCTACACCTTC	CASTGGVNYGYTF